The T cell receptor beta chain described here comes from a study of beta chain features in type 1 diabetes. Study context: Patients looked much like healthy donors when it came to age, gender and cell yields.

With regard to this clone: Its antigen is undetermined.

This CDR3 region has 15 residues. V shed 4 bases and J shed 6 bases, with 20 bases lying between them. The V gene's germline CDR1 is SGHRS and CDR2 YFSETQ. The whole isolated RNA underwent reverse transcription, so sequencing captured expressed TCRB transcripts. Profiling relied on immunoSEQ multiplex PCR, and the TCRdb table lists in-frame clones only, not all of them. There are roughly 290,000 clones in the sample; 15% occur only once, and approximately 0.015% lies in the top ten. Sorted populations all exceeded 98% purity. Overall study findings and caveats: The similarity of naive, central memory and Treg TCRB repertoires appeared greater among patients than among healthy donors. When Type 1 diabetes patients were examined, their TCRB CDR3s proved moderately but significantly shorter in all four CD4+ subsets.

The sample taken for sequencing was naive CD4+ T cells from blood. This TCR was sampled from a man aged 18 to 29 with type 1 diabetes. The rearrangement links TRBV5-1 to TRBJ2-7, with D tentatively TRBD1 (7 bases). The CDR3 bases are TGCGCCAGCAGCGGCGGGACAGCGCTATGGGGCGAGCAGTACTTC. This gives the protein CASSGGTALWGEQYF.